This TCR beta chain derives from a study of T cell clones after liver transplantation. Study as a whole: Samples came from ITN030ST, which attempted immunosuppression withdrawal within 2 years of liver transplantation. General study findings and limits: Graft donor-reactive T cells possibly entered the graft instead of undergoing deletion.

Sorting of unstimulated PBMCs yielded separate CD3+CD4+ and CD3+CD8+ fractions. This CDR3 has 15 residues. V lost 4 bases, J lost 6 bases, and 8 bases stayed unmatched. The V gene's germline CDR1 is SGHTA and CDR2 FQGNSA. Using immunoSEQ multiplex PCR, the repertoire was profiled, and TCRdb retains in-frame clones only, with some absent. Among around 80,000 clones, 65% to 85% were seen once, and the ten largest hold roughly 0.44%. In the case of this clone: The antigen is unknown.

This specimen consisted of CD4+ T cells from blood, obtained just over 45 months after liver transplant. The chain links TRBV7-2 to TRBJ1-5; TRBD1 matches at 8 bases. The sequence was obtained from a human patient who received a liver transplant. The graft donor may be the source of some T cells. CDR3 DNA: TGTGCCAGCAGCTCCGGACAGGGAGGGGGTCAGCCCCAGCATTTT. Its translation: CASSSGQGGGQPQHF.